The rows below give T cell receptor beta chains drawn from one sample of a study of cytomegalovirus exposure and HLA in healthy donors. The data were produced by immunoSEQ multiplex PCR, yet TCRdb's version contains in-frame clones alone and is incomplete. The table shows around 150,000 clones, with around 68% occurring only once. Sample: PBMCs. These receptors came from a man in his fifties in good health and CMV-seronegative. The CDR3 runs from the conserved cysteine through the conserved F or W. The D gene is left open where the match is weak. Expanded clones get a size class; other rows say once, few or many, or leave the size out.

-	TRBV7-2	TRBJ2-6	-	TGTGCCAGCAGCTTAGTAACAGGGCCCGGGGCCAACGTCCTGACTTTC	CASSLVTGPGANVLTF
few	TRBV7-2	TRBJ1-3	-	TGTGCCAGCAGCCTTCAGGGAGGAAACACCATATATTTT	CASSLQGGNTIYF
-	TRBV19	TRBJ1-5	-	TGTGCCAGTAGTGTAGCGGACAGAGCTTATAGCAATCAGCCCCAGCATTTT	CASSVADRAYSNQPQHF
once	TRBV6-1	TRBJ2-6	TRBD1	TGTGCCAGCAGTGAACCGGGACAGGGGACTGGGGCCAACGTCCTGACTTTC	CASSEPGQGTGANVLTF
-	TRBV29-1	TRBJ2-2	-	TGCAGCGGCGAGCGGATCACCGGGGAGCTGTTTTTT	CSGERITGELFF
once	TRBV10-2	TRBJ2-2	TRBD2	TGCGCCAGCAGACTAGCGGGGTCGAACACCGGGGAGCTGTTTTTT	CASRLAGSNTGELFF
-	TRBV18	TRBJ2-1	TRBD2	TGTGCCAGCTCACGACCTAGCGGGGGCTCCTACAATGAGCAGTTCTTC	CASSRPSGGSYNEQFF
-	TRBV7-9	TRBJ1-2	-	TGTGCCAGCAGCCCAACCGGTGGGGCAGGATATGGCTACACCTTC	CASSPTGGAGYGYTF
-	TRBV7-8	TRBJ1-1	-	TGTGCCAGCAGCTTAGTAGCCAGGAACACTGAAGCTTTCTTT	CASSLVARNTEAFF
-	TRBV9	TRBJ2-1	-	TGTGCCAGCAGCTCTTCTGGAGAGTCCTACAATGAGCAGTTCTTC	CASSSSGESYNEQFF
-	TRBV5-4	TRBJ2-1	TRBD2	TGTGCCAGCAGCTTTAGCGGGTTCTCCTACAATGAGCAGTTCTTC	CASSFSGFSYNEQFF
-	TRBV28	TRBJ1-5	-	TGTGCCAGCACCAGAGAGTCAGGTAGCAATCAGCCCCAGCATTTT	CASTRESGSNQPQHF
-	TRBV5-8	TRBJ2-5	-	TGTGCCAGCAGCACCGACAACCAAGAGACCCAGTACTTC	CASSTDNQETQYF
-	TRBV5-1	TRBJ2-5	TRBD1	TGCGCCAGCAGCAGACAGGGGGCGGGTGATCAAGAGACCCAGTACTTC	CASSRQGAGDQETQYF
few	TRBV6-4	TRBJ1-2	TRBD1	TGTGCCAGCACGGGGACAGGGGCCGGCTACACCTTC	CASTGTGAGYTF
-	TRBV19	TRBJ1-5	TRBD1	TGTGCCAGTAGGACACAGGGGAATAGGGTTGATAGCAATCAGCCCCAGCATTTT	CASRTQGNRVDSNQPQHF
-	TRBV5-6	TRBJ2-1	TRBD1	TGTGCCAGCAGCGCGGGGACAGGAACCTCCTACAATGAGCAGTTCTTC	CASSAGTGTSYNEQFF
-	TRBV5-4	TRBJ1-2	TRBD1	TGTGCCAGCAGCTTACCGGACAGGGGGGGCTATGGCTACACCTTC	CASSLPDRGGYGYTF
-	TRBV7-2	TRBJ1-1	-	TGTGCCAGCCGCCGGGGGGGGCGGTACACTGAAGCTTTCTTT	CASRRGGRYTEAFF
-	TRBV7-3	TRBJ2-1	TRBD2	TGTGCCAGCAGCTTAACTAGAATAGCGGGGGACAATGAGCAGTTCTTC	CASSLTRIAGDNEQFF
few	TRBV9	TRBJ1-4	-	TGTGCCAGCAGCTGGGGGGGGCTTGATGAAAAACTGTTTTTT	CASSWGGLDEKLFF
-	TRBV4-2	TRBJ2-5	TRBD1	TGTGCCAGCAGCCCGAGGGGACAGTTGGAGACCCAGTACTTC	CASSPRGQLETQYF
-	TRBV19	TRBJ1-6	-	TGTGCCAGTAGTATAGGAGGACAGAGCTCCTATAATTCACCCCTCCACTTT	CASSIGGQSSYNSPLHF
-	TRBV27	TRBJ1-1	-	TGTGCCAGCAGTTTAACTGCGGGGAGCAGGAGTGAAGCTTTCTTT	CASSLTAGSRSEAFF
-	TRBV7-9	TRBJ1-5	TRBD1	TGTGCCAGCAGCTTAGATTTAGCTGGGACAGGGGAACAGCCCCAGCATTTT	CASSLDLAGTGEQPQHF
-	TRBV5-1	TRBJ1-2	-	TGCGCCAGCAGCCCGGGGGATTCTAACTATGGCTACACCTTC	CASSPGDSNYGYTF
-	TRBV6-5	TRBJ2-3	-	TGTGCCAGCAGTTACGACTCCACAGATACGCAGTATTTT	CASSYDSTDTQYF
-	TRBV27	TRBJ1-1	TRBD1	TGTGCCAGCAGTTTACAGGGGGTCAGCACTGAAGCTTTCTTT	CASSLQGVSTEAFF
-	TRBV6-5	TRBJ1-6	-	TGTGCCAGCAGCCTATCGGGCTCCTATAATTCACCCCTCCACTTT	CASSLSGSYNSPLHF
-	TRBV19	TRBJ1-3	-	TGTGCCAGTAGTATGCTACCCTCCTCAGCGGACACCATATATTTT	CASSMLPSSADTIYF
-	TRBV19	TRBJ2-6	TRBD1	TGTGCCAGTAGTATAGGGACAGGGGTCTCTGGGGCCAACGTCCTGACTTTC	CASSIGTGVSGANVLTF
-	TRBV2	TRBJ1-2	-	TGTGCCAGCTGGAGGGGCAGGGCTTATGGCTACACCTTC	CASWRGRAYGYTF
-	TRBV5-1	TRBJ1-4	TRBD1	TGCGCCAGCAGCCATGGGACAGGGGGGGAAAAACTGTTTTTT	CASSHGTGGEKLFF
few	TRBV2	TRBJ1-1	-	TGTGCCAGCAGTGAGAGGACGGCGGGTACTGAAGCTTTCTTT	CASSERTAGTEAFF
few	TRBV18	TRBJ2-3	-	TGTGCCAGCTCACCACCTCTCGGTGGTATCGCAGATACGCAGTATTTT	CASSPPLGGIADTQYF
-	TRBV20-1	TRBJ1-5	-	TGCAGTGCTAGAGGAGGGACATCCCAGCATTTT	CSARGGTSQHF
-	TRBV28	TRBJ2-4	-	TGTGCCAGCAGCCCCTCGGGGGGCCCGAGGGCCAAAAACATTCAGTACTTC	CASSPSGGPRAKNIQYF
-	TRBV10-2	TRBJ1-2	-	TGCGCCAGCATTGACCCAACTGTGAACTATGGCTACACCTTC	CASIDPTVNYGYTF
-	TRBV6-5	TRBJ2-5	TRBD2	TGTGCCAGCAGTTACTCGGGCGGACTAGAGAGAGAGACCCAGTACTTC	CASSYSGGLERETQYF
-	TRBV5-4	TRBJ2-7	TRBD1	TGTGCCAGCAGCCCAAAGGGGGGACAGGGGAGCTACGAGCAGTACTTC	CASSPKGGQGSYEQYF
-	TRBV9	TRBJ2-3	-	TGTGCCAGCAGCGTAGACAGGGCAGATACGCAGTATTTT	CASSVDRADTQYF
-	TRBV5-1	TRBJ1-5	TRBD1	TGCGCCAGCAGCTTGGTACAGGGGGGCCAGCCCCAGCATTTT	CASSLVQGGQPQHF